The rows below give T cell receptor beta chains drawn from one sample of a study of T cells in Graves' hyperthyroidism and ophthalmopathy. TCRdb itself ran the multiplex PCR reads through MiXCR, one entry per CDR3 protein. The sample records around 340,000 distinct CDR3 sequences, roughly 18% being singletons. The sequencing sample was made of blood. The receptors come from a woman between 45 and 60 years old with Graves' hyperthyroidism. The CDR3 runs from the conserved cysteine through the conserved F or W. D genes are given only for firm matches. Clone size is not always given. Where it is, it says once, few, many or a class for expanded clones.

CASSQARSHTDTQYF TGTGCCAGCAGCCAAGCCCGCTCCCACACAGATACGCAGTATTTT many TRBV3-1 . TRBJ2-3
CASSEFGGSDEQYF TGTGCCAGCAGTGAATTCGGAGGTTCTGACGAGCAGTACTTC . TRBV25-1 . TRBJ2-7
CASSQASGASSYNEQFF TGCGCCAGCAGCCAAGCTAGCGGGGCCTCCTCCTACAATGAGCAGTTCTTC . TRBV4-1 TRBD2 TRBJ2-1
CASSARMGGGWTDTQYF TGTGCCAGCAGTGCAAGGATGGGGGGAGGGTGGACAGATACGCAGTATTTT many TRBV12-3/TRBV12-4 TRBD2 TRBJ2-3
CAWRGYGGRAFGYEQFF TGTGCCTGGAGGGGCTATGGCGGGAGGGCCTTTGGATATGAGCAGTTCTTC . TRBV30 TRBD2 TRBJ2-1
CASSDGDYSNEQFF TGTGCCAGCAGTGACGGTGACTACTCCAATGAGCAGTTCTTC . TRBV6-2/TRBV6-3 . TRBJ2-1
CASSYLNEKLFF TGTGCCAGCAGTTACCTTAATGAAAAACTGTTTTTT many TRBV3-1 . TRBJ1-4
CASSTTDGLRETQYF TGTGCCAGTAGTACAACGGACGGATTGCGGGAGACCCAGTACTTC few TRBV19 . TRBJ2-5
CSARGSSGGYEQYF TGCAGTGCTAGGGGGAGTTCTGGGGGCTACGAGCAGTACTTC few TRBV20-1 . TRBJ2-7
CASSPSALEAGWDTQYF TGTGCCAGCAGCCCTTCGGCTCTTGAAGCGGGATGGGATACGCAGTATTTT many TRBV7-2 TRBD2 TRBJ2-3
CSARQGGYEQYF TGCAGTGCTAGACAGGGGGGATACGAGCAGTACTTC . TRBV20-1 . TRBJ2-7
CASSLGAAGEETQYF TGTGCCAGCAGCTTAGGTGCCGCAGGCGAGGAGACCCAGTACTTC . TRBV11-2 . TRBJ2-5
CASSPNGRVSTEAFF TGTGCCAGCAGCCCCAATGGGAGGGTGAGCACTGAAGCTTTCTTT many TRBV11-2 . TRBJ1-1
CATGASGANVLTF TGTGCCACCGGAGCTTCTGGGGCCAACGTCCTGACTTTC few TRBV24-1 . TRBJ2-6
CASSGPGTGVWNEQFF TGTGCCAGCAGTGGCCCCGGGACAGGGGTTTGGAATGAGCAGTTCTTC many TRBV6-1 TRBD1 TRBJ2-1
CASSSDWTSGSQSYNEQFF TGTGCCAGCAGCTCAGACTGGACTAGCGGATCCCAATCCTACAATGAGCAGTTCTTC many TRBV11-2 TRBD2 TRBJ2-1
CASSEGRAHPYNEQFF TGTGCCAGCAGTGAAGGACGGGCACATCCATACAATGAGCAGTTCTTC many TRBV6-1 . TRBJ2-1
CASSPQGPGGYTF TGTGCCAGCAGCCCACAGGGGCCAGGCGGGTACACCTTC . TRBV7-3 TRBD1 TRBJ1-2
CASSFGLAGAFSTDTQYF TGTGCCAGCAGTTTTGGGCTAGCGGGGGCCTTTAGCACAGATACGCAGTATTTT many TRBV27 TRBD2 TRBJ2-3
CASSSTRQGVQEKLFF TGTGCCAGCAGCTCCACCCGACAGGGAGTGCAAGAAAAACTGTTTTTT few TRBV7-8 TRBD1 TRBJ1-4
CASSVTQGAKEPQHF TGTGCCAGCAGTGTGACACAGGGTGCCAAGGAGCCCCAGCATTTT few TRBV6-1 . TRBJ1-5
CASGAGWNTEAFF TGTGCCAGCGGGGCAGGGTGGAACACTGAAGCTTTCTTT . TRBV9 . TRBJ1-1
CASSLMAGRDSPLHF TGTGCCAGCAGCTTAATGGCAGGGAGAGATTCACCCCTCCACTTT . TRBV7-3 . TRBJ1-6
CASSVTANYGYTF TGTGCCAGCAGCGTGACCGCGAACTATGGCTACACCTTC . TRBV14 . TRBJ1-2
CASRGTEAYEQYF TGTGCCAGCCGGGGGACGGAAGCCTACGAGCAGTACTTC . TRBV5-4 . TRBJ2-7
CSAGDLGQPQHF TGCAGTGCCGGAGATTTGGGGCAGCCCCAGCATTTT few TRBV20-1 . TRBJ1-5
CAISAMTTGVPPSYNEQFF TGTGCCATCAGTGCGATGACAACCGGGGTCCCACCGTCCTACAATGAGCAGTTCTTC many TRBV10-3 . TRBJ2-1
CASSTQGEANEKLFF TGTGCCAGTAGTACTCAGGGTGAGGCTAATGAAAAACTGTTTTTT . TRBV19 . TRBJ1-4
CASSLSGSAKNIQYF TGTGCCAGCAGCTTAAGCGGGTCGGCCAAAAACATTCAGTACTTC many TRBV11-2 . TRBJ2-4
CASSFPLGRGKMNTEAFF TGTGCCAGCAGTTTTCCCCTAGGGAGGGGAAAAATGAACACTGAAGCTTTCTTT . TRBV28 . TRBJ1-1
CSAAAGTKDYNEQFF TGCAGTGCAGCTGCCGGGACTAAAGACTACAATGAGCAGTTCTTC few TRBV20-1 TRBD2 TRBJ2-1
CASSYGGFGVSYEQYF TGTGCCAGCAGTTACGGGGGGTTTGGGGTCAGCTACGAGCAGTACTTC few TRBV6-2/TRBV6-3 . TRBJ2-7